This paragraph covers one T cell receptor beta chain sequence. Its antigen is as yet unknown. This entry belongs to a study of T cell clusters in autoimmune cytopenias. Study results and limitations: Exclusive TRB clusters were around 2.9-fold more numerous in healthy donors than in active autoimmune hepatitis. TRB repertoire shifts in secondary cytopenia and chronic lymphocytic leukemia mostly reflected lymphoma, not autoimmunity. Clustering suggested that physiological T cell clusters were missing in primary autoimmune cytopenia patients. Comparing secondary cytopenia with chronic lymphocytic leukemia showed no cluster-lack signature, apparently masked by lymphoma repertoire.

Some 40,000 genome equivalents of blood DNA were amplified for TRB. TRB was amplified by touch-down multiplex PCR, primer pools A and B combined. After re-calling the multiplex PCR reads, TCRdb lists one entry per CDR3 protein, DNA absent. The sample totals about 840 distinct CDR3 sequences. The germline V gene encodes CDR1 SGHRS and CDR2 YFSETQ. The CDR3 extends over 14 amino acids. The sequenced sample was peripheral blood. The chain carries TRBV5-1 and TRBJ1-1; TCRdb calls TRBD1, which cannot be checked without DNA. The clonotype originates from a human donor with an autoimmune cytopenia or autoimmune hepatitis (not recorded which). CDR3 sequence: CASSFAGGDTEAFF.